This entry is about one T cell receptor beta chain. Its antigen is not identified. The data belong to a study of blood T cells in healthy people across ages. Study observations and caveats: With age, beta diversity per million T cells declined roughly linearly, significantly by 40.

Together with a sample-barcoded 5' primer, a J-beta primer mix was included in a second PCR lasting about 7 to 11 cycles. TCRdb re-derived calls from the 5' RACE reads in MiXCR, one entry per CDR3 protein. The sample contains just over 1 million distinct CDR3 sequences, under 55% of which appear only once. Germline V gene data show CDR1 as MNHEY and CDR2 as SMNVEV (reference sequence). There are 14 residues in the CDR3. The V end lost 8 bases, the J end lost 0 bases, and 14 bases lay between the germline ends. Specimen: blood. The chain uses TRBV27 and TRBJ2-7; D is ambiguous. This TCR came from a woman aged 55-70 years in good health. Here the CDR3 reads CASAIGLSSYEQYF. The DNA for the CDR3 is TGTGCCAGCGCCATTGGCCTATCCTCCTACGAGCAGTACTTC.